These T cell receptor beta chains were read from a single sample in a study of T cell responses to AZD1222 COVID-19 vaccine. Measured with immunoSEQ multiplex PCR; TCRdb has only the in-frame clones, and not every one. Here the sample spans around 100,000 clones, about 89% being singletons. Source: peripheral blood, taken on day 0 of AZD1222 vaccination. Receptor source: an adult in good health. Each CDR3 is given with its conserved first and last residue. A D gene is named only where the DNA matches it firmly. Rows may omit the clone size; those that give it use once, few, many or a size class.

v_gene	d_gene	abundance	j_gene	CDR3nt	CDR3aa
TRBV3-1/TRBV3-2	NA	NA	TRBJ2-4	TGTGCCAGCAGCCAAGCTTTCAGAGCCTCAGCCAAAAACATTCAGTACTTC	CASSQAFRASAKNIQYF
TRBV7-2	NA	NA	TRBJ1-5	TGTGCCAGCAGCCTTCGATACAATCAGCCCCAGCATTTT	CASSLRYNQPQHF
TRBV7-3	NA	NA	TRBJ1-4	TGTGCCAGCAGCTTAACCAGAGAGGAAAAACTGTTTTTT	CASSLTREEKLFF
TRBV4-1	NA	NA	TRBJ2-5	TGCGCCAGCAGCCAAGCGGCAGGGGGGCAGGAGACCCAGTACTTC	CASSQAAGGQETQYF
TRBV6-5	NA	many	TRBJ1-3	TGTGCCAGCACGGAAGGGGGGTTCTCTGGAAACACCATATATTTT	CASTEGGFSGNTIYF
TRBV7-3	NA	NA	TRBJ2-1	TGTGCCAGCAGCTCATCGACTAGTGGGGGATCGGAGCAGTTCTTC	CASSSSTSGGSEQFF
TRBV3-1/TRBV3-2	NA	NA	TRBJ1-1	TGTGCCAGCAGCCGAGTTAAGGACAGCAACTTTATGAACACTGAAGCTTTCTTT	CASSRVKDSNFMNTEAFF
TRBV5-1	NA	once	TRBJ2-3	TGCGCCAGCAGCTTGGCCGATTTCAGCAGGGATACGCAGTATTTT	CASSLADFSRDTQYF
TRBV6-4	TRBD2	NA	TRBJ2-1	TGTGCCAGCAGTGACGTGGGTCGGGGGGTGTCCTACAATGAGCAGTTCTTC	CASSDVGRGVSYNEQFF
TRBV18	TRBD1	NA	TRBJ1-2	TGTGCCAGCTCACCATCTTTGGGACAGGGGAATGGCTACACCTTC	CASSPSLGQGNGYTF
TRBV18	NA	NA	TRBJ2-2	TGTGCCAGCTCACCCCTAACGGGACTGTCCACCGGGGAGCTGTTTTTT	CASSPLTGLSTGELFF
TRBV7-2	TRBD1	NA	TRBJ1-1	TGTGCCAGCAGCTTCCTGGGACAGACAATGAAGACTGAAGCTTTCTTT	CASSFLGQTMKTEAFF
TRBV19	TRBD1	NA	TRBJ1-2	TGTGCCAGTAGTACCCTTGGACAGGGGAGAGGCTACACCTTC	CASSTLGQGRGYTF
TRBV4-1	NA	once	TRBJ2-1	TGCGCCAGCAGCCAAGAGGACAGTTACAATGAGCAGTTCTTC	CASSQEDSYNEQFF
TRBV24-1	NA	NA	TRBJ1-6	TGTGCCACCCGGACAGTCAATAATTCACCCCTCCACTTT	CATRTVNNSPLHF
TRBV6-5	TRBD1	once	TRBJ1-1	TGTGCCAGCATTAACCGGGGACAGGGAAACACTGAAGCTTTCTTT	CASINRGQGNTEAFF
TRBV28	TRBD1	NA	TRBJ2-7	TGTGCCAGCAGATACCGGGACAGGGGGCTAACCATGCCCTACGAGCAGTACTTC	CASRYRDRGLTMPYEQYF
TRBV11-3	NA	NA	TRBJ1-2	TGTGCCAGCAGCTTAGAGGCGACTAACTATGGCTACACCTTC	CASSLEATNYGYTF
TRBV28	NA	NA	TRBJ1-1	TGTGCCAGCAGTTTAGTGGCACAAGCTTTCTTT	CASSLVAQAFF
TRBV6-5	NA	NA	TRBJ1-2	TGTGCCAGCAGTTACTCTTCCGGGACGGAGTATGGCTACACCTTC	CASSYSSGTEYGYTF
TRBV15	NA	once	TRBJ1-2	TGTGCCACCAGCAGAGACGACTGGGGTTTCGGGGCGGCTAACTATGGCTACACCTTC	CATSRDDWGFGAANYGYTF
TRBV23-1	TRBD1	NA	TRBJ1-5	TGCGCCAGCAGTCAAAGACAGGGTAATCAGCCCCAGCATTTT	CASSQRQGNQPQHF
TRBV19	NA	NA	TRBJ2-7	TGTGCCAGTAGTATCGAGTCAAGACAAACTTACGAGCAGTACTTC	CASSIESRQTYEQYF
TRBV6-5	NA	NA	TRBJ1-5	TGTGCCAGCAGTAGGAACGAGAACAATCAGCCCCAGCATTTT	CASSRNENNQPQHF
TRBV18	NA	NA	TRBJ2-7	TGTGCCAGCTCATCACAACCGATAGGAGGAATCCACGAGCAGTACTTC	CASSSQPIGGIHEQYF
TRBV12-3/TRBV12-4	NA	NA	TRBJ1-6	TGTGCCAGCACTCTCGTAGGGTCACCCCTCCACTTT	CASTLVGSPLHF
TRBV12-3/TRBV12-4	TRBD1	once	TRBJ1-1	TGTGCCAGCAGGACAGGGGGAGGGACTGAAGCTTTCTTT	CASRTGGGTEAFF
TRBV7-8	NA	NA	TRBJ1-5	TGTGCCAGCAGCCCCACGGACAATCAGCCCCAGCATTTT	CASSPTDNQPQHF
TRBV6-2/TRBV6-3	TRBD2	NA	TRBJ2-7	TGTGCCAGCAGTGGACTAGCGGGGGGCTACGAGCAGTACTTC	CASSGLAGGYEQYF
TRBV12-5	NA	once	TRBJ2-7	TGTGCTAGTGGTTTGAGACTAGTGGGGGCCGGTAGGTACGAGCAGTACTTC	CASGLRLVGAGRYEQYF
TRBV2	NA	few	TRBJ2-1	TGTGCCAGCAGTCGCGAAGACTGGTACGATGAGCAGTTCTTC	CASSREDWYDEQFF
TRBV7-9	TRBD1	NA	TRBJ2-7	TGTGCCAGCAGCGGCCGGGACAGCCACTCCTACGAGCAGTACTTC	CASSGRDSHSYEQYF
TRBV6-5	TRBD1	once	TRBJ2-7	TGTGCCAGCAGTAGGGGGCTCGAACCCTACGAGCAGTACTTC	CASSRGLEPYEQYF
TRBV30	NA	NA	TRBJ1-2	TGTGCCTGGAGTGAAAGCGGGGGCTTTAGCTACACCTTC	CAWSESGGFSYTF
TRBV10-2	NA	NA	TRBJ1-3	TGCGCCAGCAGTGACCCACGGCGATCTGGAAACACCATATATTTT	CASSDPRRSGNTIYF
TRBV6-4	NA	NA	TRBJ2-1	TGTGCCAGCAGTGACAACGTACTGAGCTCCTACAATGAGCAGTTCTTC	CASSDNVLSSYNEQFF
TRBV27	TRBD1	NA	TRBJ1-5	TGTGCCAGCAGTGCCGACAGGGACCAGCCCCAGCATTTT	CASSADRDQPQHF
TRBV2	TRBD1	NA	TRBJ1-1	TGTGCCAGCAGTGGACAGGGGACTGACACTGAAGCTTTCTTT	CASSGQGTDTEAFF
TRBV9	NA	NA	TRBJ1-2	TGTGCCAGCAGCGCATCCGGGAAGCTAGATGGCTACACCTTC	CASSASGKLDGYTF
TRBV12-3/TRBV12-4	NA	NA	TRBJ2-1	TGTGCCAGCAGGCCGACTACAAATGAGCAGTTCTTC	CASRPTTNEQFF
TRBV15	NA	NA	TRBJ1-4	TGTGCCACCAGCAGGGGCGGGACACTTAATGAAAAACTGTTTTTT	CATSRGGTLNEKLFF
TRBV6-1	NA	few	TRBJ2-7	TGTGCCAGCAGTGAATCGGCAGGGGGAGGCTCCTACGAGCAGTACTTC	CASSESAGGGSYEQYF
TRBV29-1	TRBD1	NA	TRBJ2-7	TGCAGCCGTCAGGACAGGGGAATCTACGAGCAGTACTTC	CSRQDRGIYEQYF
TRBV18	NA	NA	TRBJ2-5	TGTGCCAGCTCGCTCGACCAAGAGACCCAGTACTTC	CASSLDQETQYF
TRBV2	NA	NA	TRBJ1-3	TGTGCCAGCACCCAAGATAGGACAACTGGAAACACCATATATTTT	CASTQDRTTGNTIYF
TRBV7-9	TRBD2	NA	TRBJ2-5	TGTGCCAGCAGCTTAGATGGGGGGGTTAGGAACCAGTACTTC	CASSLDGGVRNQYF
TRBV27	NA	once	TRBJ2-3	TGTGCCAGCGAAGGGGCATTTGGCACAGATACGCAGTATTTT	CASEGAFGTDTQYF
TRBV15	NA	once	TRBJ1-4	TGTGCCACCAGCAGAGAAGACGGAAATGAAAAACTGTTTTTT	CATSREDGNEKLFF